The rows below give T cell receptor beta chains drawn from one sample of a study of blood T cells in healthy people across ages. TCRdb independently ran MiXCR on the 5' RACE reads; one entry per CDR3 protein. The sample yields hundreds of thousands of distinct CDR3 sequences, approximately 25% seen once. These same data were also listed under a study on T cells of mothers and their children.

Sequenced sample: blood. Every receptor here comes from a boy aged 5-17 years in good health. Both conserved end residues are part of each CDR3. Each record gives: CDR3 DNA, CDR3 protein, D gene, V gene, J gene, clone size. The D gene is left open where the match is weak. Some rows mark clone size as missing; the rest say once, few, many or name a class of expanded clone.

TGTGCCAGCAGTTACCACCTCAGGGAGTTTGAGGGCTACACCTTC,CASSYHLREFEGYTF,.,TRBV28,TRBJ1-2,.
TGTGCCACCAGCAGCGCATGGAGTAGCGGGGGGGAAGAGACCCAGTACTTC,CATSSAWSSGGEETQYF,TRBD2,TRBV15,TRBJ2-5,.
TGTGCCAGCAACGGGCTAGCGGTTAATGAGCAGTTCTTC,CASNGLAVNEQFF,TRBD2,TRBV7-2,TRBJ2-1,.
TGTGCCACCAGTGACTCATTTCTAGCGGGAGGGAACACCGGGGAGCTGTTTTTT,CATSDSFLAGGNTGELFF,TRBD2,TRBV24-1,TRBJ2-2,.
TGTGCCAGCAGCTTAGTCGCAGAGGCGGCAGAGAATGAAAAACTGTTTTTT,CASSLVAEAAENEKLFF,.,TRBV7-9,TRBJ1-4,few
TGCAGCGCCAAAACCGGGACAGGGCCCTACGAGCAGTACTTC,CSAKTGTGPYEQYF,TRBD1,TRBV29-1,TRBJ2-7,few
TGTGCCATCAGTGAGTCTGTCGGATTTGGGGCAGATACGCAGTATTTT,CAISESVGFGADTQYF,.,TRBV10-3,TRBJ2-3,few
TGTGCCAGCAGTTACTTCGAGGGAGGCTCATACAATGAGCAGTTCTTC,CASSYFEGGSYNEQFF,.,TRBV6-2/TRBV6-3,TRBJ2-1,.
TGTGCCAGCAGCCCCAGACAGGGGGTCGGCGAGCAGTACTTC,CASSPRQGVGEQYF,TRBD1,TRBV7-9,TRBJ2-7,.
TGTGTCTCAGGGGTCGGGAATTCACCCCTCCACTTT,CVSGVGNSPLHF,.,TRBV28,TRBJ1-6,.
TGTGCCAGCAGCTTTGTAAGCACAGATACGCAGTATTTT,CASSFVSTDTQYF,.,TRBV7-9,TRBJ2-3,few
TGTGCCAGCAGTAATTTAAGGGGACTAGCGGGATCTGATCACGGGGAGCTGTTTTTT,CASSNLRGLAGSDHGELFF,TRBD2,TRBV27,TRBJ2-2,few
TGCGCCAGCAGCCCAGGACACTTAAACTCCTACAATGAGCAGTTCTTC,CASSPGHLNSYNEQFF,.,TRBV5-1,TRBJ2-1,few
TGTGCCAGCAGCCCCCCCTTGAACCGTAACACCGGGGAGCTGTTTTTT,CASSPPLNRNTGELFF,.,TRBV12-3/TRBV12-4,TRBJ2-2,few
TGTGCCAGCCGGACTAGCGGGAGCGGGGTGGAGACCCAGTACTTC,CASRTSGSGVETQYF,TRBD2,TRBV11-2,TRBJ2-5,few
TGTGCCAGCAGGGCCGGGACAGATTATAGCAATCAGCCCCAGCATTTT,CASRAGTDYSNQPQHF,TRBD1,TRBV6-1,TRBJ1-5,.
TGTGCCAGCAGCCCAAAGACAGGGCCGGACGAGCAGTACTTC,CASSPKTGPDEQYF,TRBD1,TRBV7-2,TRBJ2-7,.
TGTGCCAGCAGTGGGGCGGGACAGGGGTCCTACGAGCAGTACTTC,CASSGAGQGSYEQYF,TRBD1,TRBV25-1,TRBJ2-7,few
TGTGCCAGCAGCTTATCTTCTAGCGGAATTTACAATGAGCAGTTCTTC,CASSLSSSGIYNEQFF,TRBD2,TRBV7-2,TRBJ2-1,.
TGTGCCAGCAGCCAAGAATTATCAGGGGGCTGGCAAAGAGGCAATCAGCCCCAGCATTTT,CASSQELSGGWQRGNQPQHF,TRBD1,TRBV4-2,TRBJ1-5,.